Below, one T cell receptor beta chain is given with its context. Its antigen is still unknown. These data are taken from a study of a mutant IDH1 vaccine in newly diagnosed glioma. Study overall: Patients got their first vaccination 4-6 weeks after radiotherapy alone, or with temozolomide cycles.

With 5 bases clipped from V and 0 bases from J, the junction kept 4 bases outside the gene matches. The CDR3 is 14 amino acids. The V gene's germline CDR1 is MNHNS and CDR2 SASEGT. Sequencing was performed with immunoSEQ multiplex PCR; in TCRdb, only in-frame clones are kept and a portion is missing. The data contain 34,000 or so clones, around 80% of them singletons. Time point denoted: week 35, safety follow-up. Every vaccine dose comprised 300 ug of mutant IDH1 20-mer peptide plus topical imiquimod. General observations from the study: Pseudoprogression seemed unlinked to shifts in top peripheral T cell clonotypes.

This clonotype originated in a woman aged 40 to 50 with glioma. This chain connects TRBV6-1 to TRBJ2-7, with 7 nucleotides matching TRBD1. Sequences were derived from PBMCs, sampled from a glioma patient whose treatment included an IDH1 peptide vaccine. The CDR3 coding sequence is TGTGCCAGCAGTCCAGGGGACAGCTCCTACGAGCAGTACTTC. Translated, it gives CASSPGDSSYEQYF.